This T cell receptor (beta chain) came from a study of control samples from healthy donors and cancer patients (dated by TCRdb to the early 2020s). About this clone itself: The antigen it recognizes is unknown. No quality values exist for individual bases; no much larger clone is one base distant.

The method behind the library was the immunoSEQ multiplex PCR assay. TCRdb provides this immuneACCESS table in a form limited to in-frame rearrangements. Some clones are lacking; in checked studies, under half of them reflect an unresolved V gene, and why the rest are absent is not known. This sample lists over 120,000 clones; just under 95% were detected once. The ten largest clonotypes hold more than 13% of the sample. From its cysteine to its phenylalanine, the CDR3 spans 18 amino acids. Only the CDR3 region is kept as DNA, spanning 54 bases read in frame from base 1. For this chain, trimming is 5 bases at the V end and 2 bases at the J end, and the number of junction bases without a gene match is 8. The germline V gene (reference sequence) sets CDR1 to LNHDA and CDR2 to SQIVND.

The TCR was taken from a man aged 55-75 years with colorectal cancer. The sequence is built from TRBV19 and TRBJ2-3; 15 junctional bases match TRBD2. The sequenced material came from PBMCs. The CDR3 here reads CASSSRTSGGAFTDTQYF. Here is the DNA: TGTGCCAGTAGTTCTCGGACTAGCGGGGGGGCCTTCACAGATACGCAGTATTTT.